These T cell receptor beta chains were read from a single sample in a study of blood T cells in healthy people across ages. MiXCR, run by TCRdb on the 5' RACE reads, gives a single entry per CDR3 protein. The sample lists 1.2 million to 1.5 million distinct CDR3 sequences; roughly 59% were seen once. Sample: blood. The receptors were gathered from a man aged 18 to 30 in good health. CDR3s include the opening cysteine and the closing phenylalanine or tryptophan. D genes are given only for firm matches. Clone size is shown for a subset of rows, as once, few, many or a class of expanded clone.

d_call: NA
j_call: TRBJ1-3
clone_size: NA
v_call: TRBV7-2
cdr3_aa: CASSPVVWSGNTIYF
cdr3_nt: TGTGCCAGCAGCCCCGTGGTTTGGTCTGGAAACACCATATATTTT

d_call: NA
j_call: TRBJ1-1
clone_size: NA
v_call: TRBV3-1
cdr3_aa: CASSQRGSLDAEAFF
cdr3_nt: TGTGCCAGCAGCCAGCGCGGGTCCCTGGACGCTGAAGCTTTCTTT

d_call: NA
j_call: TRBJ2-7
clone_size: NA
v_call: TRBV7-2
cdr3_aa: CASSFSPGSSYEQYF
cdr3_nt: TGTGCCAGCAGCTTTTCCCCCGGGAGCTCCTACGAGCAGTACTTC

d_call: NA
j_call: TRBJ2-6
clone_size: many
v_call: TRBV27
cdr3_aa: CASSLSGSGANVLTF
cdr3_nt: TGTGCCAGCAGCTTATCGGGCTCTGGGGCCAACGTCCTGACTTTC

d_call: NA
j_call: TRBJ2-7
clone_size: NA
v_call: TRBV10-3
cdr3_aa: CAISVPDRNYEQYF
cdr3_nt: TGTGCCATCAGTGTTCCAGACAGAAATTACGAGCAGTACTTC

d_call: NA
j_call: TRBJ1-6
clone_size: NA
v_call: TRBV27
cdr3_aa: CASSFAATYGGPLHF
cdr3_nt: TGTGCCAGCAGTTTCGCCGCGACTTATGGTGGACCCCTCCACTTT

d_call: NA
j_call: TRBJ2-5
clone_size: few
v_call: TRBV2
cdr3_aa: CASSESPGTEETQYF
cdr3_nt: TGTGCCAGCAGTGAAAGCCCCGGGACTGAAGAGACCCAGTACTTC

d_call: TRBD1
j_call: TRBJ1-2
clone_size: few
v_call: TRBV29-1
cdr3_aa: CSVTGNYRGNYGYTF
cdr3_nt: TGCAGCGTTACCGGAAATTACAGGGGAAACTATGGCTACACCTTC

d_call: NA
j_call: TRBJ2-4
clone_size: NA
v_call: TRBV2
cdr3_aa: CASMASKNIQYF
cdr3_nt: TGTGCCAGCATGGCTTCCAAAAACATTCAGTACTTC

d_call: NA
j_call: TRBJ2-4
clone_size: NA
v_call: TRBV11-2
cdr3_aa: CASSLDRVAKNIQYF
cdr3_nt: TGTGCCAGCAGCTTAGATCGAGTAGCCAAAAACATTCAGTACTTC

d_call: NA
j_call: TRBJ2-1
clone_size: NA
v_call: TRBV3-1
cdr3_aa: CASSHSGEQFF
cdr3_nt: TGTGCCAGCAGCCATAGTGGTGAGCAGTTCTTC

d_call: NA
j_call: TRBJ2-1
clone_size: NA
v_call: TRBV25-1
cdr3_aa: CATMQGFSYNEQFF
cdr3_nt: TGTGCCACCATGCAGGGGTTCTCCTACAATGAGCAGTTCTTC

d_call: NA
j_call: TRBJ2-1
clone_size: once
v_call: TRBV29-1
cdr3_aa: CSVEVPSKNEQFF
cdr3_nt: TGCAGCGTTGAAGTCCCGTCTAAGAATGAGCAGTTCTTC

d_call: NA
j_call: TRBJ2-7
clone_size: NA
v_call: TRBV5-1
cdr3_aa: CASSPDWDTYEQYF
cdr3_nt: TGCGCCAGCAGCCCGGACTGGGATACCTACGAGCAGTACTTC

d_call: NA
j_call: TRBJ2-7
clone_size: many
v_call: TRBV3-1
cdr3_aa: CASSQEGLASYEQYF
cdr3_nt: TGTGCCAGCAGCCAAGAGGGCCTAGCCTCCTACGAGCAGTACTTC

d_call: NA
j_call: TRBJ2-7
clone_size: NA
v_call: TRBV5-1
cdr3_aa: CASSQGTHLDEQYF
cdr3_nt: TGCGCCAGCAGCCAGGGGACTCATCTCGACGAGCAGTACTTC

d_call: TRBD2
j_call: TRBJ2-5
clone_size: NA
v_call: TRBV20-1
cdr3_aa: CSARRSGGRAEETQYF
cdr3_nt: TGCAGTGCTAGACGGAGTGGCGGGAGGGCTGAAGAGACCCAGTACTTC

d_call: TRBD2
j_call: TRBJ2-1
clone_size: NA
v_call: TRBV5-1
cdr3_aa: CASSLVVSGGYRSYNEQFF
cdr3_nt: TGCGCCAGCAGCTTGGTGGTTAGCGGGGGGTATCGCTCCTACAATGAGCAGTTCTTC

d_call: TRBD1
j_call: TRBJ1-2
clone_size: NA
v_call: TRBV2
cdr3_aa: CASGTEYYGYTF
cdr3_nt: TGTGCCAGCGGGACAGAATACTATGGCTACACCTTC

d_call: TRBD1
j_call: TRBJ1-1
clone_size: few
v_call: TRBV12-3/TRBV12-4
cdr3_aa: CASSLGTATEAFF
cdr3_nt: TGTGCCAGCAGTTTGGGGACAGCTACTGAAGCTTTCTTT